This TCR beta chain was sequenced during a study of beta chain features in type 1 diabetes. Whole-study results and caveats: Significant though moderate, a shortening of TCRB CDR3s appeared in all four CD4+ subsets of Type 1 diabetes patients.

V lost 4 bases and J lost 5; bases outside the gene matches: 8. CDR1 and CDR2 from the germline V gene are MGHDK and SYGVNS. The length of the CDR3 is 15 residues. Expressed TCRB transcripts were sequenced after all isolated RNA was converted to cDNA. Here immunoSEQ multiplex PCR was the method, and the copy in TCRdb shows in-frame clones only, minus some. This sample carries 200,000 to 300,000 clones, roughly 22% of them seen once, and the ten largest clones take about 0.027%. In this sample, this clone turned up a few times. Its antigen is unidentified. V usage is TRBV25-1 and J usage is TRBJ1-5, with 7 positions matching TRBD1. This receptor was taken from a woman in her thirties or forties with type 1 diabetes. Sequenced input: naive CD4+ T cells from blood. CDR3 nucleotides: TGTGCCAGCAGTGGCCAGGGGGGTAGTGATCAGCCCCAGCATTTT. Encoded protein: CASSGQGGSDQPQHF. Combining the CDR3 with reference TRBV25-1 and TRBJ1-5 gives the whole variable domain EADIYQTPRYLVIGTGKKITLECSQTMGHDKMYWYQQDPGMELHLIHYSYGVNSTEKGDLSSESTVSRIRTEHFPLTLESARPSHTSQYLCASSGQGGSDQPQHFGDGTRLSIL.